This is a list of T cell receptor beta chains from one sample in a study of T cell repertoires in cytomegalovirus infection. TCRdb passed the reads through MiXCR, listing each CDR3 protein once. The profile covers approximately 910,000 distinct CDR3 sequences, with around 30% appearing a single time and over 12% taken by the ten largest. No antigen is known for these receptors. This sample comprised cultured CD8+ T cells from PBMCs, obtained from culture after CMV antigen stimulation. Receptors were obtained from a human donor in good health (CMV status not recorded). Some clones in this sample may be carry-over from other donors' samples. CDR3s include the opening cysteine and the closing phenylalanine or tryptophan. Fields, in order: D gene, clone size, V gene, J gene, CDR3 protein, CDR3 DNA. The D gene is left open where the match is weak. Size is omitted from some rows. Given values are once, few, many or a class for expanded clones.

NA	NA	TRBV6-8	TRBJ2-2	CASSYEGRSGELFF	TGTGCCAGCAGTTACGAGGGGAGGTCCGGGGAGCTGTTTTTT
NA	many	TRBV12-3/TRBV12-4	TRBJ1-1	CASSFRVFGARESSNTEAFF	TGTGCCAGCAGTTTTCGCGTATTCGGGGCCAGGGAGTCTTCGAACACTGAAGCTTTCTTT
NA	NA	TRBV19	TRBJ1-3	CASSSGDTIYF	TGTGCCAGTAGCTCCGGGGACACCATATATTTT
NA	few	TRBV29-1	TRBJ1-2	CSVEDGAAYGYTF	TGCAGCGTTGAAGATGGGGCAGCCTATGGCTACACCTTC
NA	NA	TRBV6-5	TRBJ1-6	CASSYGSLYSPLHF	TGTGCCAGCAGTTACGGGTCTTTGTATTCACCCCTCCACTTT
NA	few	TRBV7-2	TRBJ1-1	CASSFPPRVRLGDTEAFF	TGTGCCAGCAGCTTTCCCCCCCGGGTGAGACTAGGGGACACTGAAGCTTTCTTT
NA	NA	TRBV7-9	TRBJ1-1	CASSNPLVGPEAFF	TGTGCCAGCAGCAACCCATTAGTAGGCCCTGAAGCTTTCTTT
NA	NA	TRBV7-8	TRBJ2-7	CASSRSRAYEQYF	TGTGCCAGCAGCCGTAGCAGGGCCTACGAGCAGTACTTC
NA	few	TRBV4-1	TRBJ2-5	CASSQEANLQETQYF	TGCGCCAGCAGCCAAGAGGCCAACCTACAAGAGACCCAGTACTTC
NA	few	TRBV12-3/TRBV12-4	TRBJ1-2	CASSLGVGGLYYGYTF	TGTGCCAGCAGTTTAGGGGTTGGGGGCCTCTACTATGGCTACACCTTC
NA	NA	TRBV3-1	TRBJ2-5	CASSQGGGPESETQYF	TGTGCCAGCAGCCAGGGGGGCGGTCCCGAGTCGGAGACCCAGTACTTC
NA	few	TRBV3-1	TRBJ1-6	CASSQAATDLSNSPLHF	TGTGCCAGCAGCCAAGCGGCCACCGACTTATCTAATTCACCCCTCCACTTT
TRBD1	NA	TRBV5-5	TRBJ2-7	CASSLRPGGDEQYF	TGTGCCAGCAGCTTGCGGCCAGGGGGCGACGAGCAGTACTTC
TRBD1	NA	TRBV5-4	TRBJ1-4	CANSLGQGAEKLFF	TGTGCCAACAGCTTGGGACAGGGGGCTGAAAAACTGTTTTTT
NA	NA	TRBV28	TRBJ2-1	CASSANTNEQFF	TGTGCCAGCAGTGCGAACACCAATGAGCAGTTCTTC
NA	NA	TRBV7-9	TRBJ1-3	CASSFQYSGNTIYF	TGTGCCAGCAGCTTCCAATACTCTGGAAACACCATATATTTT
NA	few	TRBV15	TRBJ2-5	CATSKGNRVDGKETQYF	TGTGCCACCAGCAAAGGAAACAGGGTAGATGGAAAAGAGACCCAGTACTTC
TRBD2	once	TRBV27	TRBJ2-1	CASSFLVVTSSNEQFF	TGTGCCAGCAGTTTCCTCGTGGTGACTAGCTCCAATGAGCAGTTCTTC
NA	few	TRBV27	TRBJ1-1	CASSHGTAGGTEAFF	TGTGCCAGCAGTCATGGGACTGCTGGGGGCACTGAAGCTTTCTTT
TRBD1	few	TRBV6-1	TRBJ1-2	CASSALFRDSYGYTF	TGTGCCAGCAGTGCACTATTCCGGGACAGCTATGGCTACACCTTC
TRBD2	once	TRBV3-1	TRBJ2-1	CASSQGKTSGGAGYEQFF	TGTGCCAGCAGCCAGGGGAAGACTAGCGGGGGGGCGGGATATGAGCAGTTCTTC
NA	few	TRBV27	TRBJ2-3	CASGPAGTDTQYF	TGTGCCAGCGGGCCTGCGGGCACAGATACGCAGTATTTT
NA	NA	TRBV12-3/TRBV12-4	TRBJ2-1	CATLPSDRFSYNEQFF	TGTGCCACCCTCCCGTCGGACAGATTCTCCTACAATGAGCAGTTCTTC
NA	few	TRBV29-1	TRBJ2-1	CSVEEGERSSYNEQFF	TGCAGCGTTGAAGAAGGGGAACGTAGCTCCTACAATGAGCAGTTCTTC
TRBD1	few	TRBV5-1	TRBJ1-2	CASSLDRAPHGYTF	TGCGCCAGCAGCCTTGACAGGGCCCCCCATGGCTACACCTTC
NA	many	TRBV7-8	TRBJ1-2	CASSTGAANHGYTF	TGTGCCAGCAGCACCGGAGCGGCCAACCATGGCTACACCTTC
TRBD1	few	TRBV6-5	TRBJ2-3	CASSYSLTGGGTDTQYF	TGTGCCAGCAGTTATTCCCTGACAGGGGGTGGCACAGATACGCAGTATTTT
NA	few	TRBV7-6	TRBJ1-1	CASRDGQLNTEAFF	TGTGCCAGCAGGGACGGACAGTTGAACACTGAAGCTTTCTTT
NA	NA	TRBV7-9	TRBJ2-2	CASSPRLGGGELFF	TGTGCCAGCAGCCCACGTCTGGGTGGCGGGGAGCTGTTTTTT
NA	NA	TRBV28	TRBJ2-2	CASNDDLGLIFRELFF	TGTGCCAGCAACGACGACCTTGGGCTGATATTTCGGGAGCTGTTTTTT